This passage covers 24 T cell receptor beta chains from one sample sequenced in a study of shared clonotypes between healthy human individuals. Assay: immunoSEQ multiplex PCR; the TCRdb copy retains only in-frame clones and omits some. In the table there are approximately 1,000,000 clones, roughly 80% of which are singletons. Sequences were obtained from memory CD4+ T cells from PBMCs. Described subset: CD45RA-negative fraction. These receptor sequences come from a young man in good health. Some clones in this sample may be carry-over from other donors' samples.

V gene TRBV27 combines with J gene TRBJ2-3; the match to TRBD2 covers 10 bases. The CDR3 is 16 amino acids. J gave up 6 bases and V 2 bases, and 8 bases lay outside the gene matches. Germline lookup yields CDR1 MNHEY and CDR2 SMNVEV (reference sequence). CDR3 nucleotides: TGTGCCAGCAGTTTAAGTAGCGGGAGGAGAGTGGATACGCAGTATTTT. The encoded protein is CASSLSSGRRVDTQYF.

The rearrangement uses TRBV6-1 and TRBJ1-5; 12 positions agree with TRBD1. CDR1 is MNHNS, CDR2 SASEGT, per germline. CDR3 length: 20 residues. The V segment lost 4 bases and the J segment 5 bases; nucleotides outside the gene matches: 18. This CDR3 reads CASSALTGTGGALGDQPQHF. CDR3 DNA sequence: TGTGCCAGCAGTGCCCTGACCGGGACAGGGGGCGCTTTGGGGGATCAGCCCCAGCATTTT.

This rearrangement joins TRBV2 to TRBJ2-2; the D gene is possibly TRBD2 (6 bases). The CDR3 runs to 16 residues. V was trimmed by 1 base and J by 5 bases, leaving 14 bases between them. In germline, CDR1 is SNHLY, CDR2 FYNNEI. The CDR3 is CASSEVISGGTGELFF. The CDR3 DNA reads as TGTGCCAGCAGTGAAGTTATTAGCGGAGGAACCGGGGAGCTGTTTTTT. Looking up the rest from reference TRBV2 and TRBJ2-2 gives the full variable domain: EPEVTQTPSHQVTQMGQEVILRCVPISNHLYFYWYRQILGQKVEFLVSFYNNEISEKSEIFDDQFSVERPDGSNFTLKIRSTKLEDSAMYFCASSEVISGGTGELFFGEGSRLTVL.

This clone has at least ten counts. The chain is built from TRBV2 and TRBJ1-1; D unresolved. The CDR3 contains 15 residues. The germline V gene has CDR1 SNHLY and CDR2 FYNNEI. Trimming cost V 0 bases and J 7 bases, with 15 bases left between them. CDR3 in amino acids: CASSEAGFGVDEAFF. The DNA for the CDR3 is TGTGCCAGCAGTGAAGCGGGGTTTGGGGTCGATGAAGCTTTCTTT. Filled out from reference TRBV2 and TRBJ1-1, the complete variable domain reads EPEVTQTPSHQVTQMGQEVILRCVPISNHLYFYWYRQILGQKVEFLVSFYNNEISEKSEIFDDQFSVERPDGSNFTLKIRSTKLEDSAMYFCASSEAGFGVDEAFFGQGTRLTVV.

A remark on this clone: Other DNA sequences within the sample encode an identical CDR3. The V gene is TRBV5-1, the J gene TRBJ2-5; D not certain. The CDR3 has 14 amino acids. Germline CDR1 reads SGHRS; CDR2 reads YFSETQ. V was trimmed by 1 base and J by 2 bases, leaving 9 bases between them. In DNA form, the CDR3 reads TGCGCCAGCAGCTTGATGGGCGAGCAAGAGACCCAGTACTTC. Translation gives CASSLMGEQETQYF.

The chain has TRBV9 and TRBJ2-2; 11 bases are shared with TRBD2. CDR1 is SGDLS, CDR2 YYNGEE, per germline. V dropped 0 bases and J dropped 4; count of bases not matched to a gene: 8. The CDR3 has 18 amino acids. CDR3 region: CASSVVLAGGGGTGELFF. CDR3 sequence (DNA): TGTGCCAGCAGCGTAGTGCTAGCGGGAGGCGGGGGCACCGGGGAGCTGTTTTTT.

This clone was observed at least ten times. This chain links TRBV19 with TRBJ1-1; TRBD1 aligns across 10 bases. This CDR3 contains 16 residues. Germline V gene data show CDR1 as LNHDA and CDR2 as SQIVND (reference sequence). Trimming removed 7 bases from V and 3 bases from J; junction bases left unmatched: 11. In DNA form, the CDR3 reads TGTGCCAGTACCCCCGGGGAGGGACAGGGGCACACTGAAGCTTTCTTT. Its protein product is CASTPGEGQGHTEAFF.

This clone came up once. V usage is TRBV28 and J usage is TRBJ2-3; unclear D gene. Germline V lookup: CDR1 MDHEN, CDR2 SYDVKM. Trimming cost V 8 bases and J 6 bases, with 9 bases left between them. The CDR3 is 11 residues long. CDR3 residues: CASYHRDTQYF. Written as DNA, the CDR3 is TGTGCCAGCTATCATAGGGATACGCAGTATTTT.

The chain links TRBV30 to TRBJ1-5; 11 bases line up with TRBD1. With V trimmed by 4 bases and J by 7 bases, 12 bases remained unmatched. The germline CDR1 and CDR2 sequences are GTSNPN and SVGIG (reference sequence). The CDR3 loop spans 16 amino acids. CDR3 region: CAWTGQGATAGQPQHF. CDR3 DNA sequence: TGTGCCTGGACTGGACAGGGGGCTACGGCAGGACAGCCCCAGCATTTT.

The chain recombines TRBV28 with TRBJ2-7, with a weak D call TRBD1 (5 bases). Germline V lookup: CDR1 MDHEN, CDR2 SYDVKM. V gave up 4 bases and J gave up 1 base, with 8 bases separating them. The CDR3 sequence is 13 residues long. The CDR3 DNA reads TGTGCCAGCAGTTGGGGCAGATCCTACGAGCAGTACTTC. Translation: CASSWGRSYEQYF.

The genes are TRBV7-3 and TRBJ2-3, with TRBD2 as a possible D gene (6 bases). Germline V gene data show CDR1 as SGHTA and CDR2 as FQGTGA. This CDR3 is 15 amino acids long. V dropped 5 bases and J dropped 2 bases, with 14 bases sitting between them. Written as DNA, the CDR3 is TGTGCCAGCAGCCCTTATAGCGGTACCACAGATACGCAGTATTTT. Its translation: CASSPYSGTTDTQYF.

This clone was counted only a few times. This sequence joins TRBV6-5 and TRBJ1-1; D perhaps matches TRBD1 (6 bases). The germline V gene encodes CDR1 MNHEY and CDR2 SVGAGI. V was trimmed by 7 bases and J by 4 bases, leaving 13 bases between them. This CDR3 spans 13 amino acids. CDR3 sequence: CASTGQPGTEAFF. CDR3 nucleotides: TGTGCCAGCACAGGACAGCCGGGCACTGAAGCTTTCTTT.

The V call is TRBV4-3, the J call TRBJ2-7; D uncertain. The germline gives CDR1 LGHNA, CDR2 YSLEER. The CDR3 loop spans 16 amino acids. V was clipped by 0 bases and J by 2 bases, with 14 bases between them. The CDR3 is CASSQDLASPTYEQYF. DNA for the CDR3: TGCGCCAGCAGCCAAGATTTGGCTTCACCAACCTACGAGCAGTACTTC.

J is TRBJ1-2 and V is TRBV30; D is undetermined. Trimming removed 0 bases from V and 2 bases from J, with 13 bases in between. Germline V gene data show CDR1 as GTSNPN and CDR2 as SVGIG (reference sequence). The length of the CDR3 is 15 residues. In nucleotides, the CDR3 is TGTGCCTGGAGTGTAAAACAGACCATAAACTATGGCTACACCTTC. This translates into CAWSVKQTINYGYTF.

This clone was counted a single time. CDR3 bases: TGTGCCAGCAGTTTCGGAGACAGGGCCTACGAGCAGTACTTC. Encoded protein: CASSFGDRAYEQYF. This chain joins TRBV7-2 and TRBJ2-7, with TRBD1 matching over 7 bases. The CDR3 spans 14 residues. J gave up 2 bases and V 6 bases, and 7 bases lay outside the gene matches. Per germline, CDR1 SGHTA and CDR2 FQGNSA.

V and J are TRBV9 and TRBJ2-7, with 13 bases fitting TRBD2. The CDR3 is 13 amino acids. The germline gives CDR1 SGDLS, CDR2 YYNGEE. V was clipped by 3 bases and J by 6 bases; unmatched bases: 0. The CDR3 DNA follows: TGTGCCAGCAGCGGACTAGCGGGAGGCGAGCAGTACTTC. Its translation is CASSGLAGGEQYF.

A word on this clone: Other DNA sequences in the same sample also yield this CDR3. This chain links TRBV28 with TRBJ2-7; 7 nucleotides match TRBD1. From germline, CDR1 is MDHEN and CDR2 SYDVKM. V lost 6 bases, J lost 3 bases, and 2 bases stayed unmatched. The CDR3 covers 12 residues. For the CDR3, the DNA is TGTGCCAGCAGCTACAGGGGCTACGAGCAGTACTTC. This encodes CASSYRGYEQYF.

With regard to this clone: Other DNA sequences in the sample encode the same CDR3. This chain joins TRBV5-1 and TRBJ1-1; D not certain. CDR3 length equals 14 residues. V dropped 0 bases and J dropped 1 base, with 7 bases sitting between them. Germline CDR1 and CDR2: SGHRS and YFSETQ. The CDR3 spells CASSLESRNTEAFF. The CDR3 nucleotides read TGCGCCAGCAGCTTGGAATCGAGGAACACTGAAGCTTTCTTT.

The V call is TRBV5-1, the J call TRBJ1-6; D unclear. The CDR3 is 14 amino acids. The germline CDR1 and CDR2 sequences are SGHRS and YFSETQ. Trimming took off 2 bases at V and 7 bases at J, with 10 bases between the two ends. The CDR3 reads CASSFLPGNSPLHF. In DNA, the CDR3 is TGCGCCAGCAGCTTTTTGCCGGGGAATTCACCCCTCCACTTT. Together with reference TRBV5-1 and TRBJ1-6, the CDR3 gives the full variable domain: KAGVTQTPRYLIKTRGQQVTLSCSPISGHRSVSWYQQTPGQGLQFLFEYFSETQRNKGNFPGRFSGRQFSNSRSEMNVSTLELGDSALYLCASSFLPGNSPLHFGNGTRLTVT.

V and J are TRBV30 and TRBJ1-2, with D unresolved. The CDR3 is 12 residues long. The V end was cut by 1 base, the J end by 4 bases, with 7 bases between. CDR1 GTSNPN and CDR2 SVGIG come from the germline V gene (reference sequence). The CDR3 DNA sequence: TGTGCCTGGAGTGGGAGGTCCTATGGCTACACCTTC. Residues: CAWSGRSYGYTF.

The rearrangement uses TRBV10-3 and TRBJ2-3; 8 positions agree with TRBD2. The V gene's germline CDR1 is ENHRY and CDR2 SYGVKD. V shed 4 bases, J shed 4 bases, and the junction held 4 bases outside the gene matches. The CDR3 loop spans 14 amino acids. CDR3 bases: TGTGCCATCAGTGGGGCGGGAGGATCAGATACGCAGTATTTT. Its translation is CAISGAGGSDTQYF.

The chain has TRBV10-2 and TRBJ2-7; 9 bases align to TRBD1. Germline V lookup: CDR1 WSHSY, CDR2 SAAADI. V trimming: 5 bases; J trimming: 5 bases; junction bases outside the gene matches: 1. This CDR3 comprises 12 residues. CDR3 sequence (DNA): TGCGCCAGCAGTAGGACAGGGGACGAGCAGTACTTC. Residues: CASSRTGDEQYF.

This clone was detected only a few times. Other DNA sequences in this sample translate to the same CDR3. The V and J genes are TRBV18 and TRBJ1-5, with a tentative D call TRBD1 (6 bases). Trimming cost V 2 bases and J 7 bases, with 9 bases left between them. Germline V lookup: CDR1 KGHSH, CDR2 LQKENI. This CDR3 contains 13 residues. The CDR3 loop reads CASSPGGGQPQHF. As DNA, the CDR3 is TGTGCCAGCTCACCAGGAGGGGGACAGCCCCAGCATTTT.

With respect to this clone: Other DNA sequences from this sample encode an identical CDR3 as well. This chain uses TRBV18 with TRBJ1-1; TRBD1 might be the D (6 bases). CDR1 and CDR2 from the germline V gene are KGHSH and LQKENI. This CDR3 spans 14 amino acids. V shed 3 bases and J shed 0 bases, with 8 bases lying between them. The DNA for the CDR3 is TGTGCCAGCTCACCCGGACAGTTGAACACTGAAGCTTTCTTT. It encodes CASSPGQLNTEAFF.